Below are 6 T cell receptor beta chains sequenced from a single sample in a study of PD-1 blockade in classical Hodgkin lymphoma (dated by TCRdb to the early 2020s). Library preparation was by the immunoSEQ multiplex PCR assay. Imported from immuneACCESS, the table was reduced by TCRdb to in-frame sequences with V and J called. These copies leave out some clones; in studies compared against another copy, an unresolved V gene accounts for under half, and the cause of the remainder is not known. Recorded for this sample are almost 100,000 clones; roughly 92% of them occurred a single time. The ten largest clones capture 2.8% of the sample. What the time point label conveys for this sample: cycle 1 day 1 (C1D1), immediately before nivolumab initiation. All trial patients had relapsed after autologous stem cell transplantation, with cohorts A, B and C differing in prior brentuximab vedotin exposure.

The material was peripheral blood mononuclear cells (PBMCs), obtained at baseline. Receptors were obtained from a human donor with classical Hodgkin lymphoma.

The chain uses TRBV10-3 and TRBJ1-4, with D tentatively TRBD1 (6 bases). The CDR3 consists of 17 residues. CDR1 and CDR2 from the germline V gene are ENHRY and SYGVKD. V lost 4 bases and J 1 base, leaving 16 bases between the germline ends. CDR3 in DNA: TGTGCCATCAGTGCTCATGCGGGGGCAGGAACTAATGAAAAACTGTTTTTT. Translation gives CAISAHAGAGTNEKLFF.

The chain joins TRBV5-6 to TRBJ2-5; 8 positions match TRBD1. This CDR3 region has 15 residues. Germline loops: CDR1 SGHDT, CDR2 YYEEEE. With 4 bases clipped from V and 2 bases from J, the junction kept 7 bases outside the gene matches. The CDR3, as DNA: TGTGCCAGCAGCCAAACAGGGGGTACGCAAGAGACCCAGTACTTC. Its translation is CASSQTGGTQETQYF.

This sequence joins TRBV18 and TRBJ2-3, with 11 nucleotides matching TRBD2. V lost 4 bases, J lost 0 bases, and 3 bases stayed unmatched. CDR1 KGHSH and CDR2 LQKENI come from the germline V gene. CDR3 length: 16 residues. Here the CDR3 reads CASSLAGGPSTDTQYF. The CDR3 DNA reads TGTGCCAGCTCACTAGCGGGAGGGCCGAGCACAGATACGCAGTATTTT.

This sequence joins TRBV2 and TRBJ2-1, with 7 bases identical to TRBD2. Germline lookup yields CDR1 SNHLY and CDR2 FYNNEI. The CDR3 sequence is 13 residues long. Trimming at V came to 4 bases and at J to 7 bases, leaving 4 bases not matched to a gene. The CDR3 sequence: CASSVNGGNEQFF. CDR3 nucleotides: TGTGCCAGCAGTGTGAACGGGGGGAATGAGCAGTTCTTC.

V usage is TRBV2 and J usage is TRBJ2-7; 11 nucleotides line up with TRBD2. Germline CDR1 SNHLY, CDR2 FYNNEI. J lost 2 bases, V lost 11 bases, and 8 bases had no gene match. The CDR3 runs 14 residues. As DNA, the CDR3 is TGTGCCGTCGCAACTAGCGGGAGCCCCTACGAGCAGTACTTC. Protein sequence: CAVATSGSPYEQYF.

The rearrangement uses TRBV2 and TRBJ1-5; 8 bases are shared with TRBD1. The CDR3 length is 15 residues. CDR1 is SNHLY and CDR2 is FYNNEI in the germline V gene. The V gene end was trimmed by 6 bases and the J gene end by 7 bases; junction bases not matched to a gene: 11. The CDR3 sequence: CASSEGQVPGQPQHF. CDR3 nucleotide sequence: TGTGCCAGCAGCGAGGGACAGGTGCCGGGGCAGCCCCAGCATTTT.